Each of the 25 T cell receptor beta chains below was sequenced from the same sample in a study of human T cells and chemical hapten exposure. Time point defined: patch test 1, 2 weeks after DPC sensitization. Noted treatment: therapeutic diphenylcyclopropenone sensitization with weekly scalp DPC. TCRdb fed the RACE reads into MiXCR, producing one record per CDR3 protein. The sample includes some 49,000 distinct CDR3 sequences, 8% to 9.5% seen only once; the top ten take approximately 4.5%. The input for sequencing was whole blood, taken in connection with sensitization to the hapten diphenylcyclopropenone (DPC). The source is a woman in her 50s with alopecia areata. Some clones in this sample may be carry-over from other donors' samples.

This clonotype was seen many times. V usage is TRBV7-2 and J usage is TRBJ2-1; no clear D. CDR3 length: 17 residues. Per the germline V gene, CDR1 is SGHTA and CDR2 is FQGNSA. Trimming stripped 1 base from V and 0 bases from J, with 13 bases between. The CDR3: CASSLESSLSSYNEQFF. Written as DNA, the CDR3 is TGTGCCAGCAGCTTAGAGTCGTCCCTTAGCTCCTACAATGAGCAGTTCTTC.

This clonotype was seen many times. The rearrangement joins TRBV29-1 to TRBJ2-1, with D unclear. The CDR3 length is 12 residues. In germline, CDR1 is SQVTM, CDR2 ANQGSEA. V lost 7 bases and J 5 bases, leaving 12 bases between the germline ends. The CDR3 coding sequence is TGCAGCGCCGAATCTACAAACAATGAGCAGTTCTTC. This sequence encodes CSAESTNNEQFF.

V gene TRBV11-2 combines with J gene TRBJ2-6, with 7 bases that match TRBD1. CDR1 is SGHAT and CDR2 is FQNNGV in the germline V gene. CDR3 length: 18 amino acids. Unmatched junction bases numbered 9, after V lost 4 bases and J lost 0 bases. The DNA of the CDR3 is TGTGCCAGCAGCTGGGGGACAGACTTCTTCTCTGGGGCCAACGTCCTGACTTTC. It codes for CASSWGTDFFSGANVLTF.

This clonotype has only a few counts. This chain uses TRBV28 with TRBJ2-3; TRBD1 matches at 9 bases. Trimming cost V 6 bases and J 1 base; bases outside gene matches: 5. The V gene's germline CDR1 is MDHEN and CDR2 SYDVKM. This CDR3 comprises 15 residues. CDR3 region: CASSQDRGGTDTQYF. CDR3 sequence (DNA): TGTGCCAGCAGCCAGGACAGGGGCGGCACAGATACGCAGTATTTT.

This clonotype has ten or more counts. The V gene is TRBV12-3 or TRBV12-4, the J gene TRBJ1-6; tentatively, D is TRBD1 (5 bases). The CDR3 is made up of 15 amino acids. Between the trimmed V and J ends, which lost 5 bases and 10 bases, there was a span of 18 bases. The CDR3 coding sequence is TGTGCCAGCAGTCCCCGGGACTCAAGGGGATCACCCCTCCACTTT. Amino acid sequence: CASSPRDSRGSPLHF.

The chain joins TRBV6-1 to TRBJ2-1; 12 bases map to TRBD2. There are 16 residues in the CDR3. The J segment lost 9 bases and the V segment lost 3 bases, leaving 9 bases of the junction unmatched. Germline values: CDR1 MNHNS, CDR2 SASEGT. The CDR3 nucleotides are TGTGCCAGCAGTGAGCAGACTAGCGGGAGCGTAACTGAGCAGTTCTTC. It is translated as CASSEQTSGSVTEQFF.

Ten or more counts support this clonotype. The rearrangement joins TRBV10-2 to TRBJ2-7; D is perhaps TRBD2 (5 bases). The CDR3 runs to 14 residues. Germline CDR1 WSHSY, CDR2 SAAADI. Trimming removed 10 bases at V and 6 bases at J, with 22 bases between. CDR3 DNA sequence: TGCGCCACGGGAAGGAGCGGAGTGATCGGCGAGCAGTACTTC. Translating gives CATGRSGVIGEQYF.

There are many counts of this clonotype. CDR3: CASSILAGDNTGELFF. CDR3 DNA sequence: TGTGCCAGCAGTATACTAGCGGGAGATAACACCGGGGAGCTGTTTTTT. The chain uses TRBV28 and TRBJ2-2, with TRBD2 matching over 11 bases. CDR1 and CDR2 from the germline V gene are MDHEN and SYDVKM. V shed 5 bases and J 2 bases; nucleotides not matched to a gene: 4. The CDR3 consists of 16 residues.

This clonotype was found many times. V is TRBV4-3 and J is TRBJ1-4; tentative D call: TRBD1 (6 bases). Germline V gene lookup returns CDR1 LGHNA and CDR2 YSLEER. Between the trimmed V and J ends, which lost 0 bases and 6 bases, there was a span of 11 bases. The CDR3 spans 15 residues. The CDR3 sequence is CASSQEQGWDEKLFF. CDR3 bases: TGCGCCAGCAGCCAAGAACAGGGTTGGGATGAAAAACTGTTTTTT.

There are many counts of this clonotype. The chain links TRBV5-1 to TRBJ1-1, with D maybe TRBD1 (5 bases). The length of the CDR3 is 13 residues. V lost 0 bases to trimming and J lost 7 bases, with 10 bases between them. Germline CDR1 reads SGHRS; CDR2 reads YFSETQ. CDR3 in amino acids: CASSLGGTREAFF. The CDR3 DNA sequence: TGCGCCAGCAGCTTGGGCGGGACCCGTGAAGCTTTCTTT.

The gene calls are TRBV4-1 and TRBJ1-1; 10 bases align to TRBD1. Germline CDR1 MGHRA, CDR2 YSYEKL. V shed 2 bases, J shed 5 bases, and the junction held 5 bases outside the gene matches. The CDR3 extends over 15 amino acids. CDR3 in amino acids: CASSQSGTGVTEAFF. CDR3 DNA sequence: TGCGCCAGCAGCCAATCCGGGACAGGGGTAACTGAAGCTTTCTTT.

CDR3 nucleotides: TGTGCCAGCAGCTTGTCGGGGGGGCTTGATACGCAGTATTTT. Its translation is CASSLSGGLDTQYF. This rearrangement joins TRBV7-2 to TRBJ2-3; 8 bases fit TRBD2. CDR1 and CDR2 (germline): SGHTA, FQGNSA. The CDR3 contains 14 residues. V lost 3 bases, J lost 6 bases, and 5 bases stayed unmatched.

This clonotype appeared many times. The chain has TRBV12-3 or TRBV12-4 and TRBJ1-1; D is possibly TRBD1 (5 bases). The length of the CDR3 is 14 residues. V was shortened by 6 bases and J by 4 bases, with 15 bases between the two germline ends. The DNA of the CDR3 is TGTGCCAGCAGGCCCACTGGGGCCGGCACTGAAGCTTTCTTT. Its translation is CASRPTGAGTEAFF.

Sample share makes this clonotype medium-sized. The J gene is TRBJ2-2, the V gene TRBV7-9, with D perhaps assigned TRBD1 or TRBD2 (5 bases each). This CDR3 is 17 amino acids long. CDR1 is SEHNR and CDR2 is FQNEAQ in the germline V gene (reference sequence). The V end was cut by 4 bases, the J end by 1 base, with 16 bases between. The CDR3 reads CASSSYNPGQNTGELFF. The DNA for the CDR3 is TGTGCCAGCAGCTCGTACAACCCGGGGCAGAACACCGGGGAGCTGTTTTTT.

This clonotype has at least ten counts. The rearrangement joins TRBV29-1 to TRBJ1-1, with 8 nucleotides matching TRBD1. The trim removed 7 bases at V and 0 bases at J, leaving 4 bases unmatched. Per germline, CDR1 SQVTM and CDR2 ANQGSEA. This CDR3 has 13 amino acids. The CDR3 DNA reads TGCAGCGGCAGACAGGGGCTGAACACTGAAGCTTTCTTT. Translation gives CSGRQGLNTEAFF.

This clonotype was picked up a small number of times. The chain couples TRBV5-1 to TRBJ2-1; the match to TRBD2 covers 10 bases. V trimming: 0 bases; J trimming: 10 bases; junction bases outside the gene matches: 4. The CDR3 spans 14 residues. Germline V gene data show CDR1 as SGHRS and CDR2 as YFSETQ. The CDR3 DNA reads TGCGCCAGCAGCTTGGTTCCAGCGGGAGGGGAGCAGTTCTTC. Protein sequence: CASSLVPAGGEQFF.

This sequence joins TRBV5-5 and TRBJ2-3, with 14 bases aligning to TRBD2. V gave up 5 bases and J gave up 7 bases; unmatched junction bases: 12. CDR3 length: 17 amino acids. Germline V gene data show CDR1 as SGHKS and CDR2 as YYEKEE (reference sequence). The CDR3 coding sequence is TGTGCCAGCAGTTGGGACATCGGGACTAGCGGGAGTTATACGCAGTATTTT. Its translation: CASSWDIGTSGSYTQYF.

In the case of this clonotype: One junction end does not reproduce the germline sequence, and a read error may be involved. The chain uses TRBV5-5 and TRBJ1-4; a weak D match, TRBD1 (5 bases). Germline values: CDR1 SGHKS, CDR2 YYEKEE (reference sequence). The CDR3 loop spans 16 amino acids. CDR3 sequence: CVSSTVGGRANEKLFF. In nucleotides, the CDR3 is TGTGTCAGCAGCACGGTTGGAGGCAGGGCTAATGAAAAACTGTTTTTT.

This clonotype appeared many times. The V and J genes are TRBV25-1 and TRBJ2-1, with D hard to call. Between the trimmed V and J ends, which lost 5 bases and 2 bases, there was a span of 10 bases. Germline V lookup: CDR1 MGHDK, CDR2 SYGVNS. The length of the CDR3 is 14 residues. The chain's CDR3 is CASSRKEAYNEQFF. DNA for the CDR3: TGTGCCAGCAGTCGAAAGGAAGCCTACAATGAGCAGTTCTTC.

This clonotype has a count of ten or more. The chain uses TRBV3-1 and TRBJ2-1; the match to TRBD2 covers 10 bases. Germline V lookup: CDR1 LGHDT, CDR2 YNNKEL (reference sequence). J was trimmed by 10 bases and V by 0 bases; bases with no gene match: 9. The CDR3 runs to 16 residues. The CDR3 region is CASSQDQSGRAHEQFF. The CDR3 region has the DNA TGTGCCAGCAGCCAAGATCAAAGCGGGAGGGCCCACGAGCAGTTCTTC.

This clonotype has at least ten counts. The rearrangement links TRBV27 to TRBJ1-1; 8 nucleotides line up with TRBD1. J gave up 1 base and V 8 bases, and 6 bases lay outside the gene matches. Germline assignment: CDR1 MNHEY and CDR2 SMNVEV (reference sequence). This CDR3 comprises 14 residues. The CDR3 coding sequence is TGTGCCAGCGCTCAGGACAGGGCGAACACTGAAGCTTTCTTT. Its translation is CASAQDRANTEAFF.

In this sample, this clonotype turned up many times. V usage is TRBV29-1 and J usage is TRBJ1-4; D is ambiguous. The CDR3 totals 14 residues. CDR1 and CDR2 from the germline V gene are SQVTM and ANQGSEA. Trimming cost V 5 bases and J 0 bases, with 10 bases left between them. In nucleotides, the CDR3 is TGCAGCGTTTCGAACGCTGCAACTAATGAAAAACTGTTTTTT. This codes for CSVSNAATNEKLFF.

Ten or more counts support this clonotype. This chain joins TRBV12-5 and TRBJ2-7, with D maybe TRBD1 (5 bases). The V end lost 4 bases, the J end lost 6 bases, and 19 bases lay between the germline ends. The CDR3 extends over 15 amino acids. The germline V gene has CDR1 LGHNT and CDR2 FRNRAP. CDR3 sequence reads: CASGSSETGPGEQYF. In DNA, the CDR3 is TGTGCTAGTGGTTCCTCGGAAACAGGTCCGGGCGAGCAGTACTTC.

V usage is TRBV20-1 and J usage is TRBJ1-1; D remains ambiguous. V was shortened by 6 bases and J by 3 bases, with 14 bases between the two germline ends. The germline CDR1 and CDR2 sequences are DFQATT and SNEGSKA (reference sequence). The CDR3 consists of 13 residues. The DNA for the CDR3 is TGCAGTGCCCTTGGAGGTTCGGACACTGAAGCTTTCTTT. It translates to CSALGGSDTEAFF.

The chain is built from TRBV4-1 and TRBJ2-3; D is unclear. V was shortened by 7 bases and J by 2 bases, with 16 bases between the two germline ends. The CDR3 consists of 15 residues. CDR1 MGHRA and CDR2 YSYEKL come from the germline V gene. In DNA form, the CDR3 reads TGCGCCAGCAAAGACCTAACGAAGACCACAGATACGCAGTATTTT. It is translated as CASKDLTKTTDTQYF.